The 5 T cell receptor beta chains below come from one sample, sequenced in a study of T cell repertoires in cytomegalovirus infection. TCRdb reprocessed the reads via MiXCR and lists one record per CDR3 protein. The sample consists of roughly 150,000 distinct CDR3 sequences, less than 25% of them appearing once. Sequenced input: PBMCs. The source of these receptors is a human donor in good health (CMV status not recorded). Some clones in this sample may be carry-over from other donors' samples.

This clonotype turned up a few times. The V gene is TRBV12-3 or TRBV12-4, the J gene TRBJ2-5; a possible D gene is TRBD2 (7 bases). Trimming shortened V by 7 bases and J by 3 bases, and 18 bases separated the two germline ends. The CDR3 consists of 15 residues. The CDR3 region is CASTLGGGGEETQYF. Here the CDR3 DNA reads TGTGCCAGCACCCTTGGGGGCGGGGGAGAAGAGACCCAGTACTTC.

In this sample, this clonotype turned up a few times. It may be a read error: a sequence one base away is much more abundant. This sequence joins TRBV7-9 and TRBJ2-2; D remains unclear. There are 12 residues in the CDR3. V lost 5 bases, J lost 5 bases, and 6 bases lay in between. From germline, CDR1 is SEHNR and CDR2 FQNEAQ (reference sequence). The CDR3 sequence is CASSPQTGELFF. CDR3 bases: TGTGCCAGCAGCCCCCAGACCGGGGAGCTGTTTTTT. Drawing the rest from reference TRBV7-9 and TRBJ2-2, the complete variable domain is DTGVSQNPRHKITKRGQNVTFRCDPISEHNRLYWYRQTLGQGPEFLTYFQNEAQLEKSRLLSDRFSAERPKGSFSTLEIQRTEQGDSAMYLCASSPQTGELFFGEGSRLTVL.

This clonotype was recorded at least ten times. CDR3 in amino acids: CASSYKGGRETQYF. The CDR3 coding sequence is TGTGCCAGCAGTTACAAAGGGGGGCGAGAGACCCAGTACTTC. The chain combines TRBV6-2 or TRBV6-3 with TRBJ2-5, with D possibly called TRBD1 or TRBD2 (6 bases each). The CDR3 runs to 14 residues. Germline lookup yields CDR1 MNHEY and CDR2 SVGEGT. V dropped 2 bases and J dropped 4 bases, with 11 bases sitting between them.

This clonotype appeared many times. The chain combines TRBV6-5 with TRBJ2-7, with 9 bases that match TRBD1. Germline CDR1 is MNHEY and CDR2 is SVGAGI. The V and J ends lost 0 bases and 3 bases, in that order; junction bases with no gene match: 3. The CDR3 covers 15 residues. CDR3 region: CASSYSGTGLYEQYF. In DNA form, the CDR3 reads TGTGCCAGCAGTTACTCGGGGACAGGGCTCTACGAGCAGTACTTC.

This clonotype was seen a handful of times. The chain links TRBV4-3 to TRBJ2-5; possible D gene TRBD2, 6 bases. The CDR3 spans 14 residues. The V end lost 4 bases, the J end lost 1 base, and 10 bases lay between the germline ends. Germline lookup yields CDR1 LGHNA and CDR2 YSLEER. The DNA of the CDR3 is TGCGCCAGCAGCCCCCGGACTACCCAAGAGACCCAGTACTTC. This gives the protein CASSPRTTQETQYF.